The present entry profiles one TCR beta chain with its context. Its antigen is unidentified. Germline is not matched at one junction end, which may reflect a read error. This CDR3 is also generated by other DNA sequences in the sample. Using immunoSEQ multiplex PCR, the repertoire was profiled, and TCRdb retains in-frame clones only, with some absent. The sample records fewer than 600,000 clones, around 81% being singletons. The data were taken from a study of shared clonotypes between healthy human individuals. The study, taken as a whole, reports: The researchers took only blood, and tissue repertoires probably look different.

Germline lookup yields CDR1 GTSNPN and CDR2 SVGIG (reference sequence). CDR3 length: 15 amino acids. V and J are TRBV30 and TRBJ2-2, with TRBD2 matching over 11 bases. The receptor comes from a woman aged 40 to 50 in good health. Some clones in this sample may be carry-over from other donors' samples. Input material: PBMCs. CDR3 amino acids: CAWARLAGNTGELFF. The DNA for the CDR3 is TGTGCCTGGGCCCGACTAGCGGGAAACACCGGGGAACTGTTTTTT.